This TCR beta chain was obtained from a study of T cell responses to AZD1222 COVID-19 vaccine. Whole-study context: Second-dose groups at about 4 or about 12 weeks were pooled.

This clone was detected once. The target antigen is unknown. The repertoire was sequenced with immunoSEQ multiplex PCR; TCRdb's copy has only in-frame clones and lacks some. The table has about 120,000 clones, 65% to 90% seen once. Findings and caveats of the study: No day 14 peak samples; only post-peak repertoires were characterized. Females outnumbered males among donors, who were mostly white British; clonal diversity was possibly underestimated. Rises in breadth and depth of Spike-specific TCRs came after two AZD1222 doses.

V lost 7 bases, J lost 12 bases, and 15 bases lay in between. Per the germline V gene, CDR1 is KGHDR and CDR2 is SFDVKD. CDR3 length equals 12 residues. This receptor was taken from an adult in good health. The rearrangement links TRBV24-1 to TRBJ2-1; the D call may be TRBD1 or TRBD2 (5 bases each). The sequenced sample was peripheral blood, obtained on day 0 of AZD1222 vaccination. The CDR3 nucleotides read TGTGCCACCAGCGACAGCGGCAAACGGCAGTTCTTC. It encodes CATSDSGKRQFF.